Listed below are T cell receptor beta chains from one sample, sequenced in a study of blood T cell repertoires in COVID-19. Sequencing was performed with immunoSEQ multiplex PCR; in TCRdb, only in-frame clones are kept and a portion is missing. The table records 150,000 to 200,000 clones, 84% of them present only once. The sequencing sample was made of PBMCs or T cells enriched from blood (not recorded which). The origin of the receptors is a man over 45 who had recovered from COVID-19. Each CDR3 is given with its conserved first and last residue. A D gene is named only where the DNA matches it firmly. The size entry is marked missing in some rows and otherwise reads once, few, many or a size class.

TRBJ2-2,-,-,TRBV19,CASVGYSLGAGELFF,TGTGCCAGTGTCGGCTACTCCTTAGGGGCCGGGGAGCTGTTTTTT
TRBJ1-6,-,-,TRBV24-1,CATSDLPQGPVSSYNSPLHF,TGTGCCACCAGTGATTTGCCCCAGGGGCCCGTAAGCTCCTATAATTCACCCCTCCACTTT
TRBJ2-3,-,-,TRBV5-4,CASSLGADTQYF,TGTGCCAGCAGCTTAGGGGCGGATACGCAGTATTTT
TRBJ1-5,-,-,TRBV7-3,CASSEQGGGQPQHF,TGTGCCAGCAGCGAACAGGGTGGAGGCCAGCCCCAGCATTTT
TRBJ2-4,-,TRBD1,TRBV7-9,CASSWTGDPKNIQYF,TGTGCCAGCAGTTGGACAGGGGACCCCAAAAACATTCAGTACTTC
TRBJ1-3,-,-,TRBV19,CASSPTGLTGNTIYF,TGTGCCAGTAGCCCCACAGGATTGACTGGAAACACCATATATTTT
TRBJ2-1,-,TRBD2,TRBV5-1,CASSPTRGEVGNEQFF,TGCGCCAGCAGCCCTACCCGGGGGGAGGTGGGGAATGAGCAGTTCTTC
TRBJ2-2,-,TRBD1,TRBV6-5,CASKKGQANTGELFF,TGTGCCAGCAAGAAGGGACAGGCCAACACCGGGGAGCTGTTTTTT
TRBJ2-4,few,-,TRBV5-1,CASSLGVVSGKNIQYF,TGCGCCAGCAGCTTGGGAGTGGTGTCCGGGAAAAACATTCAGTACTTC
TRBJ1-5,few,-,TRBV7-2,CASSRGQGWSQPQHF,TGTGCCAGCAGTCGTGGGCAGGGTTGGAGTCAGCCCCAGCATTTT
TRBJ2-7,-,-,TRBV5-4,CASSLGGGGLYEQYF,TGTGCCAGCAGCTTGGGGGGCGGGGGCCTTTACGAGCAGTACTTC
TRBJ2-7,few,-,TRBV19,CASSHPGLTYEQYF,TGTGCCAGTAGTCACCCGGGACTGACATACGAGCAGTACTTC
TRBJ1-5,once,TRBD1,TRBV18,CASSAGGFNQPQHF,TGTGCCAGCTCCGCAGGGGGCTTCAATCAGCCCCAGCATTTT
TRBJ1-5,-,TRBD1,TRBV30,CAWSATGGNQPQHF,TGTGCCTGGAGTGCGACAGGGGGCAATCAGCCCCAGCATTTT
TRBJ1-4,-,-,TRBV3-1/TRBV3-2,CASSSRRVREKLFF,TGTGCCAGCAGCTCCCGGAGGGTCCGGGAAAAACTGTTTTTT
TRBJ1-2,-,-,TRBV7-8,CASGEFGGANYGYTF,TGTGCCAGTGGGGAATTCGGAGGGGCCAACTATGGCTACACCTTC
TRBJ1-1,-,-,TRBV4-2,CASSQDAAQVGAFF,TGTGCCAGCAGCCAAGATGCCGCACAGGTTGGGGCTTTCTTT
TRBJ1-6,once,TRBD1,TRBV4-1,CASSVDRGNSPLHF,TGCGCCAGCTCCGTCGACAGGGGGAATTCACCCCTCCACTTT
TRBJ1-2,-,TRBD1,TRBV7-9,CASSRTGPYGYTF,TGTGCCAGCAGCAGGACAGGGCCATATGGCTACACCTTC
TRBJ2-2,-,TRBD2,TRBV5-1,CASNLAGGLNGELFF,TGCGCCAGCAATCTAGCGGGGGGCCTAAACGGGGAGCTGTTTTTT
TRBJ1-2,-,-,TRBV20-1,CSATGKYGYTF,TGCAGTGCTACAGGGAAGTATGGCTACACCTTC
TRBJ1-4,once,-,TRBV7-9,CASSRWGISTNEKLFF,TGTGCCAGCAGCCGTTGGGGCATATCAACTAATGAAAAACTGTTTTTT
TRBJ1-4,-,-,TRBV4-3,CASKETGVNEKLFF,TGCGCCAGCAAGGAAACCGGAGTTAATGAAAAACTGTTTTTT
TRBJ2-5,-,TRBD2,TRBV2,CASSEGLAGISRGTQYF,TGTGCCAGCAGTGAGGGACTAGCGGGGATATCAAGAGGGACCCAGTACTTC
TRBJ1-5,once,-,TRBV10-3,CAISEEGGNQPQHF,TGTGCCATCAGTGAGGAGGGAGGCAATCAGCCCCAGCATTTT
TRBJ1-4,-,-,TRBV28,CASTLTAAGNEKLFF,TGTGCCAGCACCCTGACGGCGGCAGGGAATGAAAAACTGTTTTTT
TRBJ1-1,-,TRBD1,TRBV6-5,CASSHSEDRGAFF,TGTGCCAGCAGTCACTCCGAGGACAGGGGAGCTTTCTTT
TRBJ1-5,-,TRBD1,TRBV7-2,CASSSGTGKFQPQHF,TGTGCCAGCAGCTCAGGGACAGGGAAGTTTCAGCCCCAGCATTTT